Listed below are T cell receptor beta chains from one sample, sequenced in a study of cytomegalovirus exposure and HLA in healthy donors. This table comes from immunoSEQ multiplex PCR, and its TCRdb copy is limited to in-frame clones, with some not included. In the table there are about 90,000 clones, roughly 58% of which are singletons. Sequencing was done on a sample of PBMCs. These receptors were taken from a woman aged 25 to 39 in good health and CMV-seropositive. CDR3s include the opening cysteine and the closing phenylalanine or tryptophan. D genes are given only for firm matches. Size tells how often a clone was seen (once, few, many) or the class of an expanded clone, and some rows leave it out.

j_gene: TRBJ1-2; abundance: few; len: 15; v_gene: TRBV12-5; d_gene: TRBD1; CDR3aa: CASGLVNRGPGGYTF; CDR3nt: TGTGCTAGTGGTTTGGTAAACAGGGGGCCGGGTGGCTACACCTTC
j_gene: TRBJ2-5; abundance: NA; len: 15; v_gene: TRBV9; d_gene: TRBD2; CDR3aa: CASSPTSLVQETQYF; CDR3nt: TGTGCCAGCAGCCCGACTAGCCTCGTCCAAGAGACCCAGTACTTC
j_gene: TRBJ2-2; abundance: few; len: 16; v_gene: TRBV27; d_gene: TRBD1; CDR3aa: CASSLLDRGNTGELFF; CDR3nt: TGTGCCAGCAGTTTATTAGACAGGGGGAACACCGGGGAGCTGTTTTTT
j_gene: TRBJ2-3; abundance: few; len: 17; v_gene: TRBV7-9; d_gene: TRBD2; CDR3aa: CASSSDGGGSRTDTQYF; CDR3nt: TGTGCCAGCAGCTCCGACGGCGGGGGTAGTAGAACAGATACGCAGTATTTT
j_gene: TRBJ1-2; abundance: few; len: 15; v_gene: TRBV6-6; d_gene: NA; CDR3aa: CASSRGTSPSYGYTF; CDR3nt: TGTGCCAGCAGTAGAGGGACTTCCCCTTCATATGGCTACACCTTC
j_gene: TRBJ2-5; abundance: NA; len: 15; v_gene: TRBV5-8; d_gene: NA; CDR3aa: CASSLNQGAQETQYF; CDR3nt: TGTGCCAGCAGCTTGAACCAGGGCGCCCAAGAGACCCAGTACTTC
j_gene: TRBJ2-7; abundance: NA; len: 16; v_gene: TRBV5-1; d_gene: NA; CDR3aa: CASSLGVTGRRYEQYF; CDR3nt: TGCGCCAGCAGCTTGGGGGTGACAGGGAGGCGTTACGAGCAGTACTTC
j_gene: TRBJ1-6; abundance: NA; len: 16; v_gene: TRBV30; d_gene: TRBD1; CDR3aa: CAWSGSRTGRNSPLHF; CDR3nt: TGTGCCTGGAGTGGTTCCAGGACAGGGCGGAATTCACCCCTCCACTTT
j_gene: TRBJ2-7; abundance: few; len: 15; v_gene: TRBV6-1; d_gene: TRBD2; CDR3aa: CASSEIMTGGYEQYF; CDR3nt: TGTGCCAGCAGTGAAATCATGACGGGGGGCTACGAGCAGTACTTC
j_gene: TRBJ1-1; abundance: NA; len: 15; v_gene: TRBV7-3; d_gene: TRBD1; CDR3aa: CASPGQGSSLGEAFF; CDR3nt: TGTGCCAGCCCGGGACAGGGATCCTCTCTAGGTGAAGCTTTCTTT
j_gene: TRBJ2-6; abundance: few; len: 15; v_gene: TRBV6-5; d_gene: NA; CDR3aa: CASSWSVSGANVLTF; CDR3nt: TGTGCCAGCAGTTGGAGCGTCTCTGGGGCCAACGTCCTGACTTTC